The present entry profiles one T cell receptor (beta chain) with its context. As handled by the study authors: It was from reference gene primer amplification that nucleated cell counts were estimated. Using immunoSEQ multiplex PCR, the repertoire was profiled, and TCRdb retains in-frame clones only, with some absent. V, J and clone size were drawn from that table, and D and trimming were deduced from the DNA. The sample contains 75,000 to 100,000 clones, about 89% of which appear only once. The CDR3 is made up of 17 amino acids. Losses at the gene ends were 0 bases for V and 0 bases for J; bases not matched to a gene: 5. Per germline, CDR1 KGHSH and CDR2 LQKENI. These data originate in a study of blood T cell repertoires in COVID-19.

The sequenced material came from peripheral blood. The chain couples TRBV18 to TRBJ1-1, with TRBD1 matching 9 bases. The sequence was collected from a human donor with acute or convalescent COVID-19. The donor label of this sample is uncertain. This CDR3 is CASSPPGQGAMNTEAFF. CDR3 DNA sequence: TGTGCCAGCTCACCACCGGGACAGGGAGCCATGAACACTGAAGCTTTCTTT. Looking up the rest from reference TRBV18 and TRBJ1-1 gives the full variable domain: NAGVMQNPRHLVRRRGQEARLRCSPMKGHSHVYWYRQLPEEGLKFMVYLQKENIIDESGMPKERFSAEFPKEGPSILRIQQVVRGDSAAYFCASSPPGQGAMNTEAFFGQGTRLTVV.